These 30 T cell receptor beta chains share one sample of origin, sequenced in a study of post-analysis software for immune sequencing data. Study results and limitations: Five or six TRBV segments were more frequent in patients than controls; TRBV5-6, TRBV5-1 and TRBV20-1 belonged to this group.

The antigens of these receptors remain unknown. cDNA libraries of TCR beta carried unique molecular identifiers. TCRdb reanalysed the PCR reads using MiXCR and keeps one entry per CDR3 protein. The table includes 400,000 to 500,000 distinct CDR3 sequences, approximately 42% detected once. What was sequenced was blood. Every receptor here comes from a girl aged 2 to 10 with multiple sclerosis.

This chain uses TRBV27 with TRBJ2-1; 11 bases align to TRBD2. The CDR3 is 16 residues long. Germline values: CDR1 MNHEY, CDR2 SMNVEV (reference sequence). Losses at the gene ends were 4 bases for V and 5 bases for J; bases not matched to a gene: 7. In nucleotides, the CDR3 is TGTGCCAGCAGTTCGATAGCGGGAGGGCCGAACAATGAGCAGTTCTTC. Its protein product is CASSSIAGGPNNEQFF.

This clonotype has more than one count but fewer than ten. The V gene is TRBV7-9, the J gene TRBJ2-7; D possibly matches TRBD1 or TRBD2 (5 bases each). Germline loops: CDR1 SEHNR, CDR2 FQNEAQ (reference sequence). The germline V and J ends were trimmed by 0 bases and 5 bases, with 11 bases remaining between them. This CDR3 contains 14 residues. CDR3 DNA: TGTGCCAGCAGCTTAGCAAGGGGACGGAACGAGCAGTACTTC. Protein product: CASSLARGRNEQYF.

The rearrangement joins TRBV20-1 to TRBJ2-3, with unresolved D. CDR1 DFQATT and CDR2 SNEGSKA come from the germline V gene (reference sequence). The CDR3 sequence is 12 residues long. V was shortened by 7 bases and J by 3 bases, with 11 bases between the two germline ends. Written as DNA, the CDR3 is TGCAGTGAGGCATCCCCTACAGATACGCAGTATTTT. As protein: CSEASPTDTQYF.

This chain connects TRBV12-3 or TRBV12-4 to TRBJ2-3, with 8 bases matching TRBD1. The CDR3 loop spans 18 amino acids. J gave up 4 bases and V 3 bases, and 15 bases lay outside the gene matches. CDR3 sequence: CASSFDRGSFDNPDTQYF. The CDR3 DNA reads TGTGCCAGCAGTTTTGACAGGGGCAGTTTTGACAACCCAGATACGCAGTATTTT.

This clonotype occurred a few times. The V call is TRBV7-2, the J call TRBJ2-1; TRBD1 matches at 8 bases. The CDR3 runs 15 residues. CDR1 is SGHTA and CDR2 is FQGNSA in the germline V gene. With 0 bases clipped from V and 8 bases from J, the junction kept 6 bases outside the gene matches. CDR3 residues: CASSLAVGQGHEQFF. For the CDR3, the DNA is TGTGCCAGCAGCTTAGCTGTCGGACAGGGCCATGAGCAGTTCTTC.

This clonotype was detected once. The rearrangement joins TRBV5-1 to TRBJ1-2; tentatively, D is TRBD1 (6 bases). CDR3 length: 15 amino acids. The germline CDR1 and CDR2 sequences are SGHRS and YFSETQ. V was trimmed by 3 bases and J by 4 bases, leaving 16 bases between them. CDR3 nucleotide sequence: TGCGCCAGCAGCTGGGCGGACAGCGTACTCTATGGCTACACCTTC. This encodes CASSWADSVLYGYTF.

The chain joins TRBV18 to TRBJ1-1; a possible D gene is TRBD1 (6 bases). Germline-derived CDR1 and CDR2 are KGHSH and LQKENI. Trimming removed 4 bases at V and 6 bases at J, with 18 bases between. The CDR3 loop spans 15 amino acids. The CDR3 bases are TGTGCCAGCTCACTCACGGGGGCCCGCAACGCTGAAGCTTTCTTT. Translation: CASSLTGARNAEAFF.

This clonotype was seen more than once but under ten times. The junction departs from germline at one end; a sequencing error may be responsible. The CDR3 region has the DNA TGCAGCGCTGAACAGGGTTACGGTCAGCCCCAGCATTTT. It codes for CSAEQGYGQPQHF. This rearrangement joins TRBV29-1 to TRBJ1-5; D is perhaps TRBD1 (6 bases). CDR3 length: 13 amino acids. Germline V gene sequence: CDR1 SQVTM, CDR2 ANQGSEA.

The chain couples TRBV6-6 to TRBJ2-6; D possibly corresponds to TRBD2 (6 bases). V was trimmed by 9 bases and J by 0 bases, leaving 12 bases between them. The CDR3 covers 15 residues. The germline gives CDR1 MNHNY, CDR2 SVGAGI (reference sequence). The CDR3 reads CASKTRGSGANVLTF. CDR3 sequence (DNA): TGTGCCAGTAAGACTAGGGGCTCTGGGGCCAACGTCCTGACTTTC.

The CDR3 spells CSVAAGTGELFRHGYTF. In DNA, the CDR3 is TGCAGCGTCGCCGCCGGGACAGGGGAGTTATTTCGGCATGGCTACACCTTC. This rearrangement joins TRBV29-1 to TRBJ1-2; 10 bases are shared with TRBD1. J lost 6 bases, V lost 6 bases, and 19 bases had no gene match. CDR1 and CDR2 (germline): SQVTM, ANQGSEA. CDR3 size: 17 residues.

The genes are TRBV2 and TRBJ1-5; the D gene is possibly TRBD1 (5 bases). Looked up from germline, CDR1 is SNHLY and CDR2 is FYNNEI. Trimming removed 3 bases from V and 2 bases from J, with 11 bases in between. This CDR3 region has 15 residues. The CDR3 loop is CASSDEGLGNQPQHF. Here the CDR3 DNA reads TGTGCCAGCAGTGATGAGGGGCTGGGCAATCAGCCCCAGCATTTT.

This clonotype has only a few counts. The chain employs TRBV11-2 and TRBJ1-2; TRBD1 might be the D (5 bases). Germline V gene lookup returns CDR1 SGHAT and CDR2 FQNNGV. The V end was cut by 5 bases, the J end by 2 bases, with 15 bases between. CDR3 size: 15 residues. The chain's CDR3 is CASSPLGQTNYGYTF. Here the CDR3 DNA reads TGTGCCAGCAGCCCCCTGGGGCAGACGAACTATGGCTACACCTTC.

A few counts support this clonotype. The rearrangement uses TRBV28 and TRBJ2-5; possibly TRBD1 or TRBD2 for D (5 bases each). Looked up from germline, CDR1 is MDHEN and CDR2 is SYDVKM. This CDR3 has 13 residues. Trimming stripped 4 bases from V and 1 base from J, with 7 bases between. CDR3 sequence reads: CASSSGTQETQYF. The CDR3 region has the DNA TGTGCCAGCAGTTCCGGGACCCAAGAGACCCAGTACTTC.

This rearrangement joins TRBV7-2 to TRBJ2-3, with D hard to call. Germline values: CDR1 SGHTA, CDR2 FQGNSA. The CDR3 is 14 residues long. Trimming took off 5 bases at V and 6 bases at J, with 15 bases between the two ends. Here the CDR3 reads CASSPEPVRDTQYF. CDR3 nucleotides: TGTGCCAGCAGCCCCGAGCCCGTCAGGGATACGCAGTATTTT.

This clonotype came up a few times. The chain combines TRBV10-2 with TRBJ2-7, with D maybe TRBD2 (6 bases). Germline V gene sequence: CDR1 WSHSY, CDR2 SAAADI. V dropped 2 bases and J dropped 4 bases, with 12 bases sitting between them. The CDR3 is 14 residues long. The CDR3: CASSEEGGRYEQYF. For the CDR3, the DNA is TGCGCCAGCAGTGAGGAGGGAGGAAGATACGAGCAGTACTTC.

This clonotype has just a few counts. The V call is TRBV20-1, the J call TRBJ2-7, with TRBD1 as a possible D gene (6 bases). The V gene lost 6 bases and the J gene lost 3 bases, with 15 bases spanning the gap. CDR3 size: 13 residues. CDR1 DFQATT and CDR2 SNEGSKA come from the germline V gene (reference sequence). The CDR3: CSANRQEIYEQYF. CDR3 in DNA: TGCAGTGCCAATAGACAGGAGATCTACGAGCAGTACTTC.

This rearrangement joins TRBV2 to TRBJ2-3; maybe TRBD1 (7 bases). Trimming left V 5 bases short and J 6 bases short, with 21 bases between. This CDR3 is 16 amino acids long. CDR1 is SNHLY, CDR2 FYNNEI, per germline. CDR3 sequence reads: CASSNPRQGGWDTQYF. The CDR3, as DNA: TGTGCCAGCAGTAACCCCCGTCAGGGGGGTTGGGATACGCAGTATTTT.

Regarding this clonotype: One end of the junction does not line up with germline, which may come from a read error. The V gene is TRBV3-1, the J gene TRBJ2-7; a weak D match, TRBD1 (7 bases). The CDR3 is made up of 15 amino acids. Germline-derived CDR1 and CDR2 are LGHDT and YNNKEL (reference sequence). DNA for the CDR3: TGTGTCAGCAGCCAGATAGCAGGGGGGACCTACGAGCAGTACTTC. Encoded protein: CVSSQIAGGTYEQYF.

This clonotype showed up just a few times. V gene TRBV4-1 combines with J gene TRBJ2-3, with D perhaps matching TRBD2 (7 bases). The V gene's germline CDR1 is MGHRA and CDR2 YSYEKL. With 3 bases removed from V and 9 bases from J, the gap between germline ends came to 16 bases. This CDR3 is built from 14 residues. CDR3 DNA sequence: TGCGCCAGCAGCCATGGCGGGGGCATGAGGACGCAGTATTTT. Translation: CASSHGGGMRTQYF.

The chain couples TRBV3-1 to TRBJ2-7; D gene uncertain. This CDR3 region has 11 residues. CDR1 is LGHDT, CDR2 YNNKEL, per germline (reference sequence). V was cut by 0 bases and J by 5 bases, with 2 bases left in between. The DNA of the CDR3 is TGTGCCAGCAGCCAAGAGGACGAGCAGTACTTC. Protein sequence: CASSQEDEQYF.

This clonotype was found a few times. This chain joins TRBV7-9 and TRBJ2-3, with 11 bases identical to TRBD2. With 5 bases clipped from V and 1 base from J, the junction kept 5 bases outside the gene matches. The CDR3 contains 16 residues. In germline, CDR1 is SEHNR, CDR2 FQNEAQ (reference sequence). CDR3 in DNA: TGTGCCAGCAGCAAATTAGCGGGAGGGCGCACAGATACGCAGTATTTT. Residues: CASSKLAGGRTDTQYF.

The chain carries TRBV6-1 and TRBJ2-7; tentatively, D is TRBD2 (5 bases). The V gene lost 8 bases and the J gene lost 1 base, with 15 bases spanning the gap. Germline values: CDR1 MNHNS, CDR2 SASEGT. The CDR3 totals 14 residues. The CDR3 here is CASGAIRGSYEQYF. Written as DNA, the CDR3 is TGTGCCAGCGGAGCAATTCGGGGTTCCTACGAGCAGTACTTC.

The rearrangement uses TRBV12-3 or TRBV12-4 and TRBJ2-5; D not certain. The V gene lost 3 bases and the J gene lost 7 bases, with 15 bases spanning the gap. The CDR3 runs to 14 residues. The CDR3: CASSLSGTPGTQYF. CDR3 DNA: TGTGCCAGCAGTTTGTCAGGTACCCCAGGGACCCAGTACTTC.

The chain links TRBV9 to TRBJ2-7; 9 positions agree with TRBD2. Germline-derived CDR1 and CDR2 are SGDLS and YYNGEE. V lost 0 bases and J lost 6; bases outside the gene matches: 7. CDR3 length: 15 amino acids. The CDR3 sequence: CASSVAPGTSSEQYF. Here the CDR3 DNA reads TGTGCCAGCAGCGTAGCCCCTGGGACTAGCTCCGAGCAGTACTTC.

The V and J genes are TRBV7-6 and TRBJ2-1, with D uncertain. The CDR3 covers 13 residues. Germline assignment: CDR1 SGHVS and CDR2 FNYEAQ. V lost 5 bases and J 5 bases, leaving 10 bases between the germline ends. CDR3 region: CASSPDGNNEQFF. CDR3 DNA sequence: TGTGCCAGCAGCCCGGACGGAAACAATGAGCAGTTCTTC. Variable domain in full (rest from reference TRBV7-6 and TRBJ2-1): GAGVSQSPRYKVTKRGQDVALRCDPISGHVSLYWYRQALGQGPEFLTYFNYEAQQDKSGLPNDRFSAERPEGSISTLTIQRTEQRDSAMYRCASSPDGNNEQFFGPGTRLTVL.

The chain recombines TRBV7-6 with TRBJ2-3; TRBD2 matches at 8 bases. This CDR3 has 15 amino acids. Trimming removed 5 bases from V and 4 bases from J; junction bases left unmatched: 8. Germline assignment: CDR1 SGHVS and CDR2 FNYEAQ. The CDR3, as DNA: TGTGCCAGCAGCCCCTCAGCGGGGGTTTCAGATACGCAGTATTTT. This encodes CASSPSAGVSDTQYF.

This clonotype was recorded a few times. The V and J genes are TRBV7-2 and TRBJ2-5; D unresolved. This CDR3 contains 18 residues. The germline V and J ends were trimmed by 2 bases and 1 base, with 20 bases remaining between them. CDR1 and CDR2 from the germline V gene are SGHTA and FQGNSA. As DNA, the CDR3 is TGTGCCAGCAGCTTAAGTCTTGTGGTAGCTTCGGTCCAAGAGACCCAGTACTTC. Amino acids: CASSLSLVVASVQETQYF.

The CDR3 region has the DNA TGTGCCAGCAGCTTAGTAGGGGAGTGGGATGGCTACACCTTC. Its translation: CASSLVGEWDGYTF. The rearrangement links TRBV11-2 to TRBJ1-2, with D perhaps matching TRBD1 (5 bases). The CDR3 loop spans 14 amino acids. Per the germline V gene, CDR1 is SGHAT and CDR2 is FQNNGV. Trimming stripped 1 base from V and 6 bases from J, with 12 bases between.

DNA of the CDR3: TGCAGCGTAGGACAGGGGGCTACATTGAACACTGAAGCTTTCTTT. Its protein product is CSVGQGATLNTEAFF. This rearrangement joins TRBV29-1 to TRBJ1-1; 11 bases match TRBD1. Unmatched junction bases numbered 6, after V lost 6 bases and J lost 0 bases. CDR3 length: 15 amino acids. Germline CDR1 reads SQVTM; CDR2 reads ANQGSEA.

This clonotype has more than one count but fewer than ten. V gene TRBV27 combines with J gene TRBJ1-2; D is perhaps TRBD1 (5 bases). This CDR3 region has 15 residues. The germline V and J ends were trimmed by 8 bases and 4 bases, with 20 bases remaining between them. Germline CDR1 and CDR2: MNHEY and SMNVEV (reference sequence). CDR3 coding DNA: TGTGCCAGCCCAACAGTGACAGATCTTACCTATGGCTACACCTTC. Its translation is CASPTVTDLTYGYTF.